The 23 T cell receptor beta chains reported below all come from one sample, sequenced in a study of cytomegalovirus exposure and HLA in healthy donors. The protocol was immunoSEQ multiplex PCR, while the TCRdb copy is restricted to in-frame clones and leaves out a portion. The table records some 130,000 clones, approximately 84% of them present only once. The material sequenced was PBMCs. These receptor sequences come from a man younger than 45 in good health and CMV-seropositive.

CDR3 coding DNA: TGTGCCAGCAGTGAAGAGAAGCGGACTATGAAAGAGACCCAGTACTTC. It is translated as CASSEEKRTMKETQYF. This chain connects TRBV2 to TRBJ2-5; possibly TRBD2 for D (6 bases). Per germline, CDR1 SNHLY and CDR2 FYNNEI. The CDR3 runs to 16 residues. V was pared by 1 base and J by 3 bases, with 15 bases between. The whole variable domain, filled in from reference TRBV2 and TRBJ2-5, reads EPEVTQTPSHQVTQMGQEVILRCVPISNHLYFYWYRQILGQKVEFLVSFYNNEISEKSEIFDDQFSVERPDGSNFTLKIRSTKLEDSAMYFCASSEEKRTMKETQYFGPGTRLLVL.

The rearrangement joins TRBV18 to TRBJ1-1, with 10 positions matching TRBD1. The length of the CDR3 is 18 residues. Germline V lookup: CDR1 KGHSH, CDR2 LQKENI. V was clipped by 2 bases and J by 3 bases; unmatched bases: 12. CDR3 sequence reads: CASSPGGQGRQWDTEAFF. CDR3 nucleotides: TGTGCCAGCTCACCAGGGGGACAGGGGAGGCAGTGGGACACTGAAGCTTTCTTT.

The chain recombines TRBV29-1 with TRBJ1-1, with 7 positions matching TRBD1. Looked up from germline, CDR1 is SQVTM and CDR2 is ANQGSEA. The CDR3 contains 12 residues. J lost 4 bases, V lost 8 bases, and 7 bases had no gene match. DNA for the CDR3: TGCAGCAGTACTCAGGGGGGCACTGAAGCTTTCTTT. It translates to CSSTQGGTEAFF.

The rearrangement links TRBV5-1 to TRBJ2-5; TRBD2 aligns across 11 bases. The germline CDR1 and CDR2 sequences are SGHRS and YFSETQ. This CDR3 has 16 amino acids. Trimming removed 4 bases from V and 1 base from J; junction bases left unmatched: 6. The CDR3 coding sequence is TGCGCCAGCAGCCCCCGGGGACTAGCGGCCCAAGAGACCCAGTACTTC. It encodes CASSPRGLAAQETQYF.

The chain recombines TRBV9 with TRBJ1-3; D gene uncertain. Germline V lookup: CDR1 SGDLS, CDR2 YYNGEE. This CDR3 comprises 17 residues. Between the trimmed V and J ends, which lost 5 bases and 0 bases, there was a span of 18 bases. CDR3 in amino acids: CASSDDTNFYSGNTIYF. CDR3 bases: TGTGCCAGCAGTGACGACACGAATTTTTACTCTGGAAACACCATATATTTT.

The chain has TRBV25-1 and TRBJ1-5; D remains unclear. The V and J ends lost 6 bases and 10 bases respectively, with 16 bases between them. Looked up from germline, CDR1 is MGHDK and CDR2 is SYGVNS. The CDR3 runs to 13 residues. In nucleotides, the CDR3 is TGTGCCAGCAGAGGACCGACGGCGGGACCCCAGCATTTT. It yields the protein CASRGPTAGPQHF.

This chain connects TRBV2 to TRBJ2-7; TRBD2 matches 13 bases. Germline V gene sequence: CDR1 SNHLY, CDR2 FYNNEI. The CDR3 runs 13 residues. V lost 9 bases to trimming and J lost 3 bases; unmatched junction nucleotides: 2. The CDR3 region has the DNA TGTGCCAGAAGGACTAGCGGGAGCTACGAGCAGTACTTC. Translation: CARRTSGSYEQYF.

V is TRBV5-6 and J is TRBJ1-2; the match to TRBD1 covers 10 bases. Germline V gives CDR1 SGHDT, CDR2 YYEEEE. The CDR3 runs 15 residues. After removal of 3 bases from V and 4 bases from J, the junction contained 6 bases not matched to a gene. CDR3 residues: CASSYRDRGAYGYTF. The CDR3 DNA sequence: TGTGCCAGCAGCTACCGGGACAGGGGAGCCTATGGCTACACCTTC.

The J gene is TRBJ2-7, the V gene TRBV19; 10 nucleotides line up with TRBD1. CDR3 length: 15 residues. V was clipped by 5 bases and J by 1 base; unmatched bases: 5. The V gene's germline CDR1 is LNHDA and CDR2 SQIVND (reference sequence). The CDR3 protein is CASSGRDRGSYEQYF. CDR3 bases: TGTGCCAGTAGTGGCCGGGACAGGGGATCCTACGAGCAGTACTTC.

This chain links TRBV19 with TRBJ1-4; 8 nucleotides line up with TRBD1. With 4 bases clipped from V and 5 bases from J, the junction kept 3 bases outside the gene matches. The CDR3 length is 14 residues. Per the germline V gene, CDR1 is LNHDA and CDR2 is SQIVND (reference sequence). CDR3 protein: CASSRQGWNEKLFF. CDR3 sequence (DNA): TGTGCCAGTAGTAGACAGGGGTGGAATGAAAAACTGTTTTTT.

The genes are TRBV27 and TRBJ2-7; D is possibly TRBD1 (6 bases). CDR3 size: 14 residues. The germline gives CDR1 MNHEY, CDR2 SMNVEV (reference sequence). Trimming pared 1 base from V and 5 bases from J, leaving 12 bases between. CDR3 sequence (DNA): TGTGCCAGCAGTTTATTCCCAGGGGTGGACGAGCAGTACTTC. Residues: CASSLFPGVDEQYF.

CDR3 coding DNA: TGTGCTAGTGGACGGGAGGGTGAAAAACTGTTTTTT. Its protein is CASGREGEKLFF. The chain carries TRBV12-5 and TRBJ1-4, with unresolved D. V lost 6 bases to trimming and J lost 7 bases, with 9 bases between them. CDR3 length equals 12 residues. Germline loops: CDR1 LGHNT, CDR2 FRNRAP.

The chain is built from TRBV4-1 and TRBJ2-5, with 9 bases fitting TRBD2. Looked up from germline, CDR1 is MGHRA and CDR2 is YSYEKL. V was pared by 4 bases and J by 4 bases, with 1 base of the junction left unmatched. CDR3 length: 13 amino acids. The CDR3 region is CASSPAGGETQYF. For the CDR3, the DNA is TGCGCCAGCAGCCCAGCGGGAGGAGAGACCCAGTACTTC.

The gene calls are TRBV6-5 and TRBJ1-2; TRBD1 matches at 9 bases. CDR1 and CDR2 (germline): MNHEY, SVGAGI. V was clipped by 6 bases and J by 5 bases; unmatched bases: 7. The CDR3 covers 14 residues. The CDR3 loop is CASRQGTGTYGYTF. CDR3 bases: TGTGCCAGCAGGCAAGGGACAGGGACTTATGGCTACACCTTC.

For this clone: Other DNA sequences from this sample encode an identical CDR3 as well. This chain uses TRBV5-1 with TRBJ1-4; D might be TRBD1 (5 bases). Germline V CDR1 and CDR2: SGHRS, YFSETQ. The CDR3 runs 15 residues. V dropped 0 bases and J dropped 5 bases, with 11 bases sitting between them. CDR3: CASSLGQGKNEKLFF. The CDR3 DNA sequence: TGCGCCAGCAGCTTGGGTCAGGGAAAAAATGAAAAACTGTTTTTT.

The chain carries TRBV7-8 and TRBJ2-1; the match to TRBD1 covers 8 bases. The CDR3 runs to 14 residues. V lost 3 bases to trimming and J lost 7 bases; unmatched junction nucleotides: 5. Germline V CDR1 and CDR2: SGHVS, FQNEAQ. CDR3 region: CASSFGRQGNEQFF. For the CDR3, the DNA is TGTGCCAGCAGCTTCGGGCGACAGGGGAATGAGCAGTTCTTC.

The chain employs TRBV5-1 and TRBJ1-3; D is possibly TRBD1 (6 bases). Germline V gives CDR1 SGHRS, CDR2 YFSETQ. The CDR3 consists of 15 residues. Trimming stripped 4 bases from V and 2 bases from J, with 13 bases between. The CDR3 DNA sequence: TGCGCCAGCAGCATAACAGGGATCACTGGAAACACCATATATTTT. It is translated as CASSITGITGNTIYF. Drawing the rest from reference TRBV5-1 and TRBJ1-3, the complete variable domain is KAGVTQTPRYLIKTRGQQVTLSCSPISGHRSVSWYQQTPGQGLQFLFEYFSETQRNKGNFPGRFSGRQFSNSRSEMNVSTLELGDSALYLCASSITGITGNTIYFGEGSWLTVV.

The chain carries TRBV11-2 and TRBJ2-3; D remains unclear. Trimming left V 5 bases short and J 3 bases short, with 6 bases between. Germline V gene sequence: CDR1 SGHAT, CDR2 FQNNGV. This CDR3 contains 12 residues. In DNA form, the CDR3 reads TGTGCCAGCAGCGCACTGACAGATACGCAGTATTTT. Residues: CASSALTDTQYF.

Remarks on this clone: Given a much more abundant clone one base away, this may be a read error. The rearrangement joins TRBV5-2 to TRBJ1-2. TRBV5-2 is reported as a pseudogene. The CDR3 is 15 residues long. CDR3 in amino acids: CASSQDQGLDYGYTF. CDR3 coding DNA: TGCGCCAGCAGCCAAGATCAGGGACTTGACTATGGCTACACCTTC.

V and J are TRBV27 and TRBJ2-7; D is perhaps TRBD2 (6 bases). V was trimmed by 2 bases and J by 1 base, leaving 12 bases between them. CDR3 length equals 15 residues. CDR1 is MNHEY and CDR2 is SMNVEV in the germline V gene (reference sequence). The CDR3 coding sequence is TGTGCCAGCAGTTTAGGAGGGTCCCCGTCCTACGAGCAGTACTTC. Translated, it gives CASSLGGSPSYEQYF.

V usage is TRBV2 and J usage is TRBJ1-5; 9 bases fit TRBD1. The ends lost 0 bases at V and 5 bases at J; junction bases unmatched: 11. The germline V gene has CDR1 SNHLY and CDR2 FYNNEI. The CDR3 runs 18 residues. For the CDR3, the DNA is TGTGCCAGCAGTGAAGCGCACTCGCCGGGACAGGGTGATCAGCCCCAGCATTTT. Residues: CASSEAHSPGQGDQPQHF.

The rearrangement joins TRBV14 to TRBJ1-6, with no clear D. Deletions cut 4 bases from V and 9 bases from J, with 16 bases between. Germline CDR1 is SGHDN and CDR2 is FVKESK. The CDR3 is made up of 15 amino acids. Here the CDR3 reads CASSPLGGQGSPLHF. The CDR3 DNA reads TGTGCCAGCAGCCCGTTGGGAGGGCAAGGTTCACCCCTCCACTTT.

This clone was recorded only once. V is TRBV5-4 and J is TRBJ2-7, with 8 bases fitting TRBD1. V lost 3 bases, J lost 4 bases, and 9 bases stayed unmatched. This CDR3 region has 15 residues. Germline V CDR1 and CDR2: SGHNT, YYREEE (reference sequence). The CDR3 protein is CASSSRQGLGYEQYF. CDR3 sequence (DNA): TGTGCCAGCAGCTCTCGACAGGGGTTAGGGTACGAGCAGTACTTC.